This paragraph reports one TCR beta chain. V lost 1 base to trimming and J lost 0 bases, with 13 bases between them. Germline V gives CDR1 MGHRA, CDR2 YSYEKL. The CDR3 runs 17 residues. Data came from immunoSEQ multiplex PCR; TCRdb stores just in-frame clones and leaves some out. The top ten clones hold about 0.057% of a sample with hundreds of thousands of clones, almost 97% of them seen once. The record originates from a study of shared clonotypes between healthy human individuals. Healthy HIV-negative adults without recent acute infections or vaccinations served as donors. The donor cohort consisted entirely of Caucasian adults residing in Nashville, Tennessee. Naive CD4+ cells were CD45RA-selected; the remaining cells were memory.

The J gene is TRBJ2-1, the V gene TRBV4-1; D ambiguous. The sample comprised naive CD4+ T cells sorted from blood. Subset of the sample: CD45RA+ positively selected. This TCR derives from a woman aged 25 to 39 in good health. CDR3 nucleotide sequence: TGCGCCAGCAGCCAAGGAGTAGCCCATAGCTCCTACAATGAGCAGTTCTTC. It translates to CASSQGVAHSSYNEQFF.